These 24 T cell receptor beta chains share one sample of origin, sequenced in a study of blood T cell repertoires in COVID-19. The protocol was immunoSEQ multiplex PCR, while the TCRdb copy is restricted to in-frame clones and leaves out a portion. The sample records hundreds of thousands of clones, 81% being singletons. The sample consisted of peripheral blood. These receptors originate from an elderly woman with acute or convalescent COVID-19.

The CDR3 sequence: CASSIKRGYEQYF. CDR3 nucleotides: TGTGCCAGTAGTATTAAGCGGGGCTACGAGCAGTACTTC. The rearrangement uses TRBV19 and TRBJ2-7; 7 bases agree with TRBD2. Trimming cost V 3 bases and J 3 bases; bases outside gene matches: 2. The CDR3 is 13 residues long. Germline CDR1 is LNHDA and CDR2 is SQIVND (reference sequence).

The chain carries TRBV30 and TRBJ2-3, with D possibly TRBD2 on 6 matching bases. Between the trimmed V and J ends, which lost 2 bases and 0 bases, there was a span of 6 bases. The CDR3 is 13 amino acids. Germline V CDR1 and CDR2: GTSNPN, SVGIG (reference sequence). CDR3 amino acids: CAWSSGSTDTQYF. The CDR3, as DNA: TGTGCCTGGAGTAGCGGGAGCACAGATACGCAGTATTTT.

V is TRBV28 and J is TRBJ2-3; D unclear. The CDR3 loop spans 13 amino acids. CDR1 and CDR2 from the germline V gene are MDHEN and SYDVKM. Deletions cut 10 bases from V and 2 bases from J, with 13 bases between. The CDR3 DNA reads as TGTGCCACCCGCCGAGAGCTCACAGATACGCAGTATTTT. Protein: CATRRELTDTQYF.

The chain couples TRBV6-4 to TRBJ2-2, with 11 nucleotides matching TRBD2. The J segment lost 3 bases and the V segment lost 6 bases, leaving 9 bases of the junction unmatched. CDR3 length: 17 residues. Germline V CDR1 and CDR2: MRHNA, SNTAGT. The CDR3 bases are TGTGCCAGCAGCAGAGGGACTAGCGGAGGGTACACCGGGGAGCTGTTTTTT. Protein sequence: CASSRGTSGGYTGELFF.

This clone was observed once. The chain has TRBV27 and TRBJ2-7; the D gene is possibly TRBD2 (6 bases). V lost 4 bases to trimming and J lost 2 bases, with 12 bases between them. In germline, CDR1 is MNHEY, CDR2 SMNVEV (reference sequence). The CDR3 spans 14 residues. For the CDR3, the DNA is TGTGCCAGCAGTTCAGGGACTGCACCCTACGAGCAGTACTTC. Translated, it gives CASSSGTAPYEQYF.

The chain combines TRBV7-9 with TRBJ2-1; 11 bases map to TRBD2. The CDR3 consists of 15 residues. With 0 bases clipped from V and 5 bases from J, the junction kept 0 bases outside the gene matches. From germline, CDR1 is SEHNR and CDR2 FQNEAQ (reference sequence). The CDR3 sequence: CASSLASGGDNEQFF. In DNA form, the CDR3 reads TGTGCCAGCAGCTTAGCTAGCGGGGGGGACAATGAGCAGTTCTTC.

The J gene is TRBJ1-1, the V gene TRBV6-6; weak D call: TRBD1 (6 bases). The CDR3 consists of 13 residues. V was cut by 6 bases and J by 3 bases, with 11 bases left in between. Germline V gives CDR1 MNHNY, CDR2 SVGAGI (reference sequence). The CDR3 loop reads CASRLRTDTEAFF. Here the CDR3 DNA reads TGTGCCAGCAGACTTAGGACAGACACTGAAGCTTTCTTT.

The chain is built from TRBV19 and TRBJ1-2; 7 bases line up with TRBD1. The germline CDR1 and CDR2 sequences are LNHDA and SQIVND (reference sequence). The CDR3 is 14 amino acids. J was trimmed by 4 bases and V by 5 bases; bases with no gene match: 7. The CDR3 coding sequence is TGTGCCAGTAGTCCGACAAGACAGGGCTATGGCTACACCTTC. It specifies CASSPTRQGYGYTF.

CDR3 sequence (DNA): TGTGCCAGCAGTGAAGTTGGGGGGTCAAACTATGGCTACACCTTC. Amino acid sequence: CASSEVGGSNYGYTF. The rearrangement links TRBV6-1 to TRBJ1-2; a weak D match, TRBD1 (5 bases). The germline V and J ends were trimmed by 1 base and 2 bases, with 11 bases remaining between them. This CDR3 comprises 15 residues. Germline V CDR1 and CDR2: MNHNS, SASEGT.

The gene calls are TRBV5-6 and TRBJ1-4; D gene ambiguous. This CDR3 spans 16 amino acids. The germline CDR1 and CDR2 sequences are SGHDT and YYEEEE. Trimming took off 0 bases at V and 0 bases at J, with 9 bases between the two ends. The CDR3 DNA is TGTGCCAGCAGCTTGGTGGGGAGAACAACTAATGAAAAACTGTTTTTT. Translated, it gives CASSLVGRTTNEKLFF.

The chain carries TRBV6-6 and TRBJ2-3; D is perhaps TRBD2 (5 bases). The CDR3 extends over 11 amino acids. Germline values: CDR1 MNHNY, CDR2 SVGAGI (reference sequence). The germline V and J ends were trimmed by 8 bases and 9 bases, with 12 bases remaining between them. In DNA form, the CDR3 reads TGTGCCAGCCGGGTGGGAGAAACGCAGTATTTT. Translating it yields CASRVGETQYF.

V is TRBV5-1 and J is TRBJ1-4; the match to TRBD1 covers 7 bases. The CDR3 runs to 17 residues. V was pared by 3 bases and J by 0 bases, with 8 bases of the junction left unmatched. The germline V gene has CDR1 SGHRS and CDR2 YFSETQ. The CDR3, as DNA: TGCGCCAGCAGCTCAAATCCTACAGGGGCAACTAATGAAAAACTGTTTTTT. It codes for CASSSNPTGATNEKLFF.

The CDR3 DNA reads TGTGCCAGCAGCCGACAGGGGGCGAATTCACCCCTCCACTTT. Its translation: CASSRQGANSPLHF. The chain is built from TRBV7-3 and TRBJ1-6, with 10 bases that match TRBD1. After removal of 5 bases from V and 7 bases from J, the junction contained 2 bases not matched to a gene. This CDR3 contains 14 residues. Germline values: CDR1 SGHTA, CDR2 FQGTGA.

The rearrangement uses TRBV29-1 and TRBJ1-1; D unclear. V lost 4 bases and J 8 bases, leaving 14 bases between the germline ends. The CDR3 has 12 residues. Germline-derived CDR1 and CDR2 are SQVTM and ANQGSEA. CDR3 loop: CSVVRAGGEAFF. The CDR3 DNA is TGCAGCGTTGTAAGGGCGGGTGGAGAAGCTTTCTTT.

The CDR3 is CASSESGDEKLFF. The CDR3 coding sequence is TGCGCCAGCAGTGAGTCGGGAGATGAAAAACTGTTTTTT. The V gene is TRBV10-1, the J gene TRBJ1-4; no clear D gene. The CDR3 covers 13 residues. The germline V gene has CDR1 WNHNN and CDR2 SYGVQD (reference sequence). Trimming removed 0 bases from V and 6 bases from J, with 5 bases in between.

This chain links TRBV9 with TRBJ2-7; D is unresolved. Germline-derived CDR1 and CDR2 are SGDLS and YYNGEE. V lost 3 bases, J lost 6 bases, and 19 bases lay in between. The CDR3 consists of 15 residues. In nucleotides, the CDR3 is TGTGCCAGCAGCGAAGGCAGCTCACGAACGGGCGAGCAGTACTTC. Translation: CASSEGSSRTGEQYF.

This clone appeared once. The rearrangement uses TRBV3-1 (or the pseudogene TRBV3-2) and TRBJ2-2; 8 bases are a match to TRBD2. The trim removed 3 bases at V and 2 bases at J, leaving 5 bases unmatched. Germline loops: CDR1 LGHDT, CDR2 YNNKEL (reference sequence). This CDR3 is 16 amino acids long. CDR3 in DNA: TGTGCCAGCAGCCAGAGCGGGGGCCATAACACCGGGGAGCTGTTTTTT. Protein sequence: CASSQSGGHNTGELFF.

V is TRBV6-6 and J is TRBJ1-6; D unresolved. The germline gives CDR1 MNHNY, CDR2 SVGAGI (reference sequence). V lost 5 bases to trimming and J lost 8 bases, with 13 bases between them. CDR3 length: 14 amino acids. CDR3 nucleotide sequence: TGTGCCAGCAGTCTACAGATGACGGATTCACCCCTCCACTTT. Its translation: CASSLQMTDSPLHF.

The chain employs TRBV6-2 or TRBV6-3 and TRBJ2-4; 8 nucleotides align to TRBD1. This CDR3 is built from 18 residues. V lost 4 bases to trimming and J lost 2 bases; unmatched junction nucleotides: 13. Germline V gives CDR1 MNHEY, CDR2 SVGEGT. The CDR3 nucleotides read TGTGCCAGCAGTTCCCAGGGACAGGCTTCTGGGTCCAAAAACATTCAGTACTTC. As protein: CASSSQGQASGSKNIQYF.

The chain links TRBV6-5 to TRBJ1-4; a weak D match, TRBD1 (5 bases). With 5 bases removed from V and 4 bases from J, the gap between germline ends came to 8 bases. This CDR3 is built from 13 residues. The germline V gene encodes CDR1 MNHEY and CDR2 SVGAGI. The CDR3 spells CASSRGINEKLFF. The CDR3, as DNA: TGTGCCAGCAGTCGGGGGATTAATGAAAAACTGTTTTTT.

The chain recombines TRBV3-1 (or the pseudogene TRBV3-2) with TRBJ2-2; 7 nucleotides match TRBD2. V lost 4 bases and J lost 5; bases outside the gene matches: 10. Germline CDR1 LGHDT, CDR2 YNNKEL (reference sequence). This CDR3 has 16 residues. The CDR3 loop is CASSLSIGGRTGELFF. The CDR3 nucleotides are TGTGCCAGCAGCCTCTCCATCGGGGGGAGGACCGGGGAGCTGTTTTTT.

The chain has TRBV5-8 and TRBJ1-5; 9 nucleotides agree with TRBD1. This CDR3 spans 16 amino acids. The V gene end was trimmed by 4 bases and the J gene end by 6 bases; junction bases not matched to a gene: 11. The V gene's germline CDR1 is SGHTS and CDR2 YDEGEE. As DNA, the CDR3 is TGTGCCAGCAGCGCACGGAACAGGGGGCCAAGTCAGCCCCAGCATTTT. Translation gives CASSARNRGPSQPQHF.

The CDR3 spells CASSQGWTGSYEQYF. CDR3 nucleotide sequence: TGCGCCAGCAGCCAAGGGTGGACAGGGTCCTACGAGCAGTACTTC. The V call is TRBV4-1, the J call TRBJ2-7; 8 bases are shared with TRBD1. V lost 1 base, J lost 1 base, and 3 bases stayed unmatched. The CDR3 consists of 15 residues. The germline CDR1 and CDR2 sequences are MGHRA and YSYEKL.

Only a few counts were recorded for this clone. The chain couples TRBV4-2 to TRBJ1-1; 7 bases line up with TRBD1. CDR1 is LGHNA and CDR2 is YNFKEQ in the germline V gene. V lost 4 bases to trimming and J lost 11 bases; unmatched junction nucleotides: 10. This CDR3 region has 13 residues. The CDR3 loop reads CASSPLEQGWAFF. In DNA, the CDR3 is TGTGCCAGCAGCCCTCTCGAACAGGGGTGGGCTTTCTTT.